This entry is about one T cell receptor (beta chain). Antigen unknown. PCR involved 60 Vbeta and 13 Jbeta primers. In the original analysis: Roughly 80 million unique TCR beta chains, 9 million to 12 million shared, were counted in a later analysis. Clones were sequenced by immunoSEQ multiplex PCR, and TCRdb holds only the in-frame ones, with some missing. V, J and clone size are taken as reported in that table, and D and trimming were inferred from the DNA itself. The sample includes 150,000 to 200,000 clones, around four fifths seen only once; the top ten take roughly 7.3%. The record originates from a study of cytomegalovirus exposure and HLA in healthy donors. Overall study: Unique TCR beta sequences numbering some 120 million came from 150 million to 200 million T cells in an earlier analysis.

General study findings and limits: When analyzed later, the rates of TCR association showed variation by HLA locus, with DRB1 the most and HLA-C the fewest.

The CDR3 covers 13 residues. Looked up from germline, CDR1 is SGDLS and CDR2 is YYNGEE. V shed 0 bases and J 7 bases; nucleotides not matched to a gene: 1. The specimen was PBMCs. This TCR was recovered from a male donor in good health and CMV-seropositive. The rearrangement joins TRBV9 to TRBJ1-3; TRBD1 agrees at 7 bases. In DNA, the CDR3 is TGTGCCAGCAGCGTAGGCAGGGGGAACACCATATATTTT. Encoded protein: CASSVGRGNTIYF. Full variable domain (rest looked up from reference TRBV9 and TRBJ1-3): DSGVTQTPKHLITATGQRVTLRCSPRSGDLSVYWYQQSLDQGLQFLIQYYNGEERAKGNILERFSAQQFPDLHSELNLSSLELGDSALYFCASSVGRGNTIYFGEGSWLTVV.